Listed here are 26 T cell receptor beta chains from one sample, sequenced in a study of response to subunit inactivated influenza vaccine listed by TCRdb under 2018. Receptor amplification or capture employed RT-PCR. The sample was run on an Illumina HiSeq 2500. TCRdb reanalyzed the raw reads on its own, using fastp at Q25 for trimming and MiXCR for clone calling, and kept in-frame beta chains. Every CDR3 protein is listed once, alongside the most common genes and DNA of its rows. The sample table contains about 540,000 distinct CDR3 sequences; only one count was recorded for around 21% of them. The ten largest make up approximately 2.9% of the sample. This sample also belongs to another study, concerning T cells expressing NK-cell markers. As described in the second report: TCR beta cDNA libraries were made by 5'RACE template switching that added a universal primer site and unique molecular identifiers.

The starting material was CD4+ T cells sorted from PBMCs, obtained roughly 12 days after vaccination. All receptors come from a man aged 50 to 59 who received an inactivated influenza vaccine. Donor details come from another sample of the same person, matched by shared clones.

This clonotype was seen at least ten times. This sequence joins TRBV5-1 and TRBJ2-1; 10 bases fit TRBD2. Germline CDR1 SGHRS, CDR2 YFSETQ. This CDR3 is built from 15 residues. Trimming took 0 bases from V and 9 from J; bases not matched to a gene: 6. CDR3 residues: CASSLAAGGLGEQFF. The CDR3 DNA reads TGCGCCAGCAGCTTGGCAGCGGGGGGGCTTGGTGAGCAGTTCTTC.

The chain joins TRBV30 to TRBJ2-3; D call uncertain. V lost 2 bases to trimming and J lost 7 bases, with 10 bases between them. The germline gives CDR1 GTSNPN, CDR2 SVGIG (reference sequence). This CDR3 comprises 12 residues. This CDR3 reads CAWSKATNTQYF. The CDR3 region has the DNA TGTGCCTGGAGTAAGGCGACAAATACGCAGTATTTT.

This clonotype was found many times. The chain joins TRBV10-3 to TRBJ2-7; 9 positions match TRBD1. CDR1 and CDR2 (germline): ENHRY, SYGVKD. Losses at the gene ends were 4 bases for V and 0 bases for J; bases not matched to a gene: 7. This CDR3 is 16 amino acids long. CDR3 amino acids: CAISGRDRESSYEQYF. DNA of the CDR3: TGTGCCATCAGTGGCCGGGACAGGGAGAGCTCCTACGAGCAGTACTTC.

The sample holds many counts of this clonotype. The chain is built from TRBV12-3 or TRBV12-4 and TRBJ2-7, with D tentatively TRBD1 or TRBD2 (5 bases each). V dropped 6 bases and J dropped 0 bases, with 9 bases sitting between them. This CDR3 contains 13 residues. The CDR3 protein is CASSRGFSYEQYF. The CDR3 region has the DNA TGTGCCAGCAGCCGGGGCTTCTCCTACGAGCAGTACTTC.

This clonotype came up a few times. V gene TRBV11-2 combines with J gene TRBJ2-3, with D perhaps matching TRBD1 (5 bases). The ends were cut back, 0 bases at V and 0 bases at J, with 13 bases in the middle. CDR3 length: 17 residues. The V gene's germline CDR1 is SGHAT and CDR2 FQNNGV. CDR3 sequence reads: CASSLEGVRTSTDTQYF. CDR3 bases: TGTGCCAGCAGCTTAGAAGGGGTGCGAACTAGCACAGATACGCAGTATTTT. Combining the CDR3 with reference TRBV11-2 and TRBJ2-3 gives the whole variable domain EAGVAQSPRYKIIEKRQSVAFWCNPISGHATLYWYQQILGQGPKLLIQFQNNGVVDDSQLPKDRFSAERLKGVDSTLKIQPAKLEDSAVYLCASSLEGVRTSTDTQYFGPGTRLTVL.

In its sample, this clonotype was seen a few times. The chain employs TRBV11-2 and TRBJ2-3, with D uncertain. Germline values: CDR1 SGHAT, CDR2 FQNNGV. V was pared by 1 base and J by 0 bases, with 17 bases between. The CDR3 runs 18 residues. The CDR3 sequence is CASSLVVGYGLSTDTQYF. CDR3 DNA: TGTGCCAGCAGCTTAGTGGTCGGGTATGGCCTTAGCACAGATACGCAGTATTTT.

V is TRBV12-3 or TRBV12-4 and J is TRBJ1-1; 10 nucleotides line up with TRBD1. V lost 7 bases, J lost 6 bases, and 5 bases stayed unmatched. This CDR3 is 13 amino acids long. The CDR3 DNA follows: TGTGCCAGCACCAGACAGGGGGCGTCTGAAGCTTTCTTT. This translates into CASTRQGASEAFF.

V usage is TRBV30 and J usage is TRBJ2-5; 9 nucleotides line up with TRBD1. CDR3 length equals 15 residues. CDR1 GTSNPN and CDR2 SVGIG come from the germline V gene (reference sequence). Germline trimming cut 3 bases from V and 6 bases from J; bases unmatched to any gene: 11. CDR3 sequence (DNA): TGTGCCTGGAGGGAGAAACAGGGGGCTCGGCAGACCCAGTACTTC. It codes for CAWREKQGARQTQYF.

The J gene is TRBJ2-4, the V gene TRBV7-2; D might be TRBD2 (5 bases). The CDR3 loop spans 15 amino acids. Between the trimmed V and J ends, which lost 5 bases and 0 bases, there was a span of 11 bases. Germline CDR1 reads SGHTA; CDR2 reads FQGNSA. Here the CDR3 DNA reads TGTGCCAGCAGCATCCTAGGAGGAGCCAAAAACATTCAGTACTTC. Its protein is CASSILGGAKNIQYF.

The chain couples TRBV14 to TRBJ2-7; weak D call: TRBD1 (6 bases). CDR1 is SGHDN, CDR2 FVKESK, per germline. The CDR3 extends over 17 amino acids. V shed 1 base and J shed 5 bases, with 21 bases lying between them. CDR3 coding DNA: TGTGCCAGCAGCCAAGTTTACGGTTTCGGACAGACTCACGAGCAGTACTTC. This translates into CASSQVYGFGQTHEQYF.

This clonotype was found a few times. The V gene is TRBV6-2 or TRBV6-3, the J gene TRBJ1-4, with D unresolved. The CDR3 sequence is 15 residues long. The germline gives CDR1 MNHEY, CDR2 SVGEGT. Between the trimmed V and J ends, which lost 1 base and 7 bases, there was a span of 13 bases. The CDR3: CASSYWGLRGEKLFF. The CDR3 bases are TGTGCCAGCAGTTACTGGGGTCTTCGAGGTGAAAAACTGTTTTTT.

This clonotype has a handful of counts. The chain couples TRBV20-1 to TRBJ2-7; the D gene is possibly TRBD2 (6 bases). V gave up 0 bases and J gave up 3 bases, with 12 bases separating them. The V gene's germline CDR1 is DFQATT and CDR2 SNEGSKA (reference sequence). CDR3 length equals 14 residues. The CDR3 DNA follows: TGCAGTGCTAGAGATCATGGTAGCGGCTACGAGCAGTACTTC. This codes for CSARDHGSGYEQYF.

This clonotype has a count of ten or more. The J gene is TRBJ2-2, the V gene TRBV14; no reliable D call. The CDR3 loop spans 16 amino acids. V lost 4 bases and J 5 bases, leaving 17 bases between the germline ends. Germline assignment: CDR1 SGHDN and CDR2 FVKESK. The CDR3 DNA reads as TGTGCCAGCAGCCCGAATTCCGGGCGGAAGACCGGGGAGCTGTTTTTT. It specifies CASSPNSGRKTGELFF.

The chain couples TRBV7-2 to TRBJ2-5; a possible D gene is TRBD2 (5 bases). V was pared by 6 bases and J by 5 bases, with 7 bases between. The germline CDR1 and CDR2 sequences are SGHTA and FQGNSA. This CDR3 region has 11 residues. The CDR3 here is CASRTGETQYF. Written as DNA, the CDR3 is TGTGCCAGCAGGACGGGGGAGACCCAGTACTTC.

This clonotype was counted between two and nine times. CDR3 sequence: CASSLEGRAPYEQYF. In DNA form, the CDR3 reads TGCGCCAGCAGCTTGGAGGGCAGGGCCCCATACGAGCAGTACTTC. The chain has TRBV5-1 and TRBJ2-7; D perhaps matches TRBD1 (5 bases). Germline CDR1 reads SGHRS; CDR2 reads YFSETQ. The CDR3 loop spans 15 amino acids. The V end was cut by 0 bases, the J end by 4 bases, with 14 bases between.

In its sample, this clonotype was seen a few times. The V call is TRBV3-1, the J call TRBJ1-6; no clear D gene. Germline CDR1 LGHDT, CDR2 YNNKEL (reference sequence). The CDR3 sequence is 14 residues long. V was clipped by 4 bases and J by 9 bases, with 13 bases between them. The CDR3 DNA reads as TGTGCCAGCAGCCCCCAGCAGTCTACTTCACCCCTCCACTTT. It specifies CASSPQQSTSPLHF.

This clonotype was seen more than once but under ten times. The rearrangement uses TRBV5-1 and TRBJ2-3; a weak D match, TRBD2 (7 bases). Germline lookup yields CDR1 SGHRS and CDR2 YFSETQ. The V and J ends lost 3 bases and 0 bases respectively, with 17 bases between them. CDR3 length: 17 amino acids. CDR3 DNA: TGCGCCAGCAGCTCAGGGCGGGGGCCCACTAGCACAGATACGCAGTATTTT. As protein: CASSSGRGPTSTDTQYF.

Only a few counts were recorded for this clonotype. The rearrangement joins TRBV7-2 to TRBJ2-7; TRBD2 is a possible D gene (6 bases). Germline V gene data show CDR1 as SGHTA and CDR2 as FQGNSA. This CDR3 contains 15 residues. V was trimmed by 1 base and J by 4 bases, leaving 14 bases between them. The CDR3 bases are TGTGCCAGCAGCTTAGGATTTAGCGGAGCTTACGAGCAGTACTTC. This sequence encodes CASSLGFSGAYEQYF. The full variable domain, with the rest looked up from reference TRBV7-2 and TRBJ2-7, is GAGVSQSPSNKVTEKGKDVELRCDPISGHTALYWYRQSLGQGLEFLIYFQGNSAPDKSGLPSDRFSAERTGGSVSTLTIQRTQQEDSAVYLCASSLGFSGAYEQYFGPGTRLTVT.

This clonotype was observed a handful of times. The chain combines TRBV7-8 with TRBJ2-1, with 7 bases lining up with TRBD2. After removal of 5 bases from V and 3 bases from J, the junction contained 7 bases not matched to a gene. The CDR3 runs to 15 residues. The germline CDR1 and CDR2 sequences are SGHVS and FQNEAQ. CDR3 residues: CASSPAGTIYNEQFF. The CDR3, as DNA: TGTGCCAGCAGCCCCGCCGGGACTATCTACAATGAGCAGTTCTTC.

The rearrangement links TRBV5-5 to TRBJ1-3; D might be TRBD1 (5 bases). The CDR3 runs to 15 residues. Germline CDR1 is SGHKS and CDR2 is YYEKEE (reference sequence). Trimming took off 2 bases at V and 4 bases at J, with 13 bases between the two ends. The chain's CDR3 is CASSFGGATGNTIYF. The CDR3 DNA reads TGTGCCAGCAGCTTTGGAGGGGCCACGGGAAACACCATATATTTT.

Only a few counts were recorded for this clonotype. The chain links TRBV4-3 to TRBJ1-4; a weak D match, TRBD1 (6 bases). The CDR3 contains 16 residues. Germline V gene sequence: CDR1 LGHNA, CDR2 YSLEER. Trimming took off 1 base at V and 7 bases at J, with 16 bases between the two ends. The CDR3 loop is CASSQGAQGGGEKLFF. The CDR3 DNA reads TGCGCCAGCAGCCAAGGAGCCCAGGGAGGGGGTGAAAAACTGTTTTTT.

V is TRBV28 and J is TRBJ2-3, with TRBD1 as a possible D gene (5 bases). Trimming took off 2 bases at V and 7 bases at J, with 10 bases between the two ends. CDR3 length equals 13 residues. Germline V gives CDR1 MDHEN, CDR2 SYDVKM. The CDR3 region is CASSLPGANTQYF. The CDR3 DNA reads as TGTGCCAGCAGTTTACCTGGGGCAAATACGCAGTATTTT.

The chain carries TRBV12-3 or TRBV12-4 and TRBJ2-1; D remains ambiguous. This CDR3 comprises 16 residues. Trimming shortened V by 5 bases and J by 0 bases, and 14 bases separated the two germline ends. The CDR3 spells CASSGRVSSSYNEQFF. Written as DNA, the CDR3 is TGTGCCAGCAGTGGGCGTGTCTCGAGCTCCTACAATGAGCAGTTCTTC.

There are a few counts of this clonotype. The genes are TRBV6-2 or TRBV6-3 and TRBJ2-5; TRBD2 aligns across 12 bases. V shed 7 bases and J 5 bases; nucleotides not matched to a gene: 2. The CDR3 spans 13 residues. Germline V gene sequence: CDR1 MNHEY, CDR2 SVGEGT. CDR3 loop: CASKLAGGETQYF. CDR3 DNA: TGTGCCAGCAAACTAGCGGGGGGTGAGACCCAGTACTTC.

A word on this clonotype: An end of the junction does not agree with germline; a read error may underlie this. The gene calls are TRBV5-3 and TRBJ2-1, with 7 bases fitting TRBD2. TRBV5-3 is labeled an ORF, and its function is uncertain. The CDR3 covers 16 residues. The CDR3 spells CASSLEGLADYNEQFF. For the CDR3, the DNA is TGTGCCAGTAGCTTGGAGGGGCTAGCGGACTACAATGAGCAGTTCTTC.

The CDR3 bases are TGTGCCAGCAGTAGGCCGTTGGCGGGGGCCTCGTACGAGCAGTACTTC. Encoded protein: CASSRPLAGASYEQYF. The chain has TRBV6-2 or TRBV6-3 and TRBJ2-7; a weak D match, TRBD2 (7 bases). CDR1 and CDR2 (germline): MNHEY, SVGEGT. Between the trimmed V and J ends, which lost 5 bases and 4 bases, there was a span of 21 bases. The length of the CDR3 is 16 residues.